Sequencing of this TCR beta chain was carried out in a study of shared clonotypes between healthy human individuals. Germline V lookup: CDR1 SSHAT, CDR2 FNYEAQ (reference sequence). The length of the CDR3 is 15 residues. Losses at the gene ends were 5 bases for V and 10 bases for J; bases not matched to a gene: 6. A note on this clone: No antigen is known for it.

Notes on the study in general: Clonotypes that were shared across a handful of donors made up roughly 5% of naive CD4 clonotypes. A small donor pool kept down the genetic and exposure-history diversity that was represented.

Sequencing was performed with immunoSEQ multiplex PCR; in TCRdb, only in-frame clones are kept and a portion is missing. This table holds over 700,000 clones, approximately 72% found once. The chain recombines TRBV7-7 with TRBJ2-2; 14 bases match TRBD2. The specimen was memory CD4+ T cells sorted from blood. Subset given: CD45RA-negative fraction. The TCR comes from a woman aged 30 to 39 in good health. CDR3 nucleotides: TGTGCCAGCAGCAAGGGACTAGCGGGAGTATCGGAGCTGTTTTTT. Protein sequence: CASSKGLAGVSELFF.